This T cell receptor beta chain was sequenced in a study of CD8 T cells in ankylosing spondylitis. Findings and limits, study-wide: Disease-linked clones bore a CD8+ phenotype, appearing relatively rarely in peripheral blood.

Germline CDR1 MNHEY, CDR2 SVGAGI. V was cut by 0 bases and J by 0 bases, with 14 bases left in between. This CDR3 region has 17 residues. Comment on this clonotype: Its specificity is unknown.

TCRdb redid the calling of the 5' RACE reads with MiXCR, one entry per CDR3 protein. In the table there are fewer than 250,000 distinct CDR3 sequences, more than 25% of which are singletons. V is TRBV6-5 and J is TRBJ1-1; a possible D gene is TRBD1 (5 bases). The sample comprised blood, either unsorted or a sorted T cell fraction (not recorded which). The sequence came from a male donor with ankylosing spondylitis or in good health (not recorded which). CDR3 sequence: CASSYSTPGLLNTEAFF. The DNA of the CDR3 is TGTGCCAGCAGTTACTCGACCCCGGGACTCCTGAACACTGAAGCTTTCTTT.